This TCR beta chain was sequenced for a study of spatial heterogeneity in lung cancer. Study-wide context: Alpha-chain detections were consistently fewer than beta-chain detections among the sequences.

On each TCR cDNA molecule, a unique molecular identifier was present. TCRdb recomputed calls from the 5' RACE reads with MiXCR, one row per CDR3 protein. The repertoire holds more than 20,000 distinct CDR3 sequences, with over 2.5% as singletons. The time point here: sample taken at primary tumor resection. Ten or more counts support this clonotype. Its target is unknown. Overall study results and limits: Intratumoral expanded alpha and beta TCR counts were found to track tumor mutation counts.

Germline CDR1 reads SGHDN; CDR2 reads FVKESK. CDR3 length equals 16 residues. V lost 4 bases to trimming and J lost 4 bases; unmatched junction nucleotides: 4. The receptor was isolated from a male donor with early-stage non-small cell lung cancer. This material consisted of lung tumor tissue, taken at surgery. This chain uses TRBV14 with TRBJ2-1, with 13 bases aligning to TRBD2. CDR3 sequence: CASSPKLAGGYNEQFF. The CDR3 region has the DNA TGTGCCAGCAGCCCCAAACTAGCGGGAGGGTACAATGAGCAGTTCTTC.